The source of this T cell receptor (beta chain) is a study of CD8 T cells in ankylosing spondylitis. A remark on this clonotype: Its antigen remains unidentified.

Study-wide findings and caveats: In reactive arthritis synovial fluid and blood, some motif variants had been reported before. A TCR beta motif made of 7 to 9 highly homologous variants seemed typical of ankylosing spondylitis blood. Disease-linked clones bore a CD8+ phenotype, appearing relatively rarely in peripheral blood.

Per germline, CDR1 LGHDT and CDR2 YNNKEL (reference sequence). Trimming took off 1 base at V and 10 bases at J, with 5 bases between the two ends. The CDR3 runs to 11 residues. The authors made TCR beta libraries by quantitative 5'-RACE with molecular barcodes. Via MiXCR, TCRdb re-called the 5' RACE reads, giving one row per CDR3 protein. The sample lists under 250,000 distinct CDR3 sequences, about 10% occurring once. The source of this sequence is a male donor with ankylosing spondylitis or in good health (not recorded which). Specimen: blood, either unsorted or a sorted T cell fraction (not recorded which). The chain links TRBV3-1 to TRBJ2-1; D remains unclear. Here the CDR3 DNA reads TGTGCCAGCAGCCAAGGTGCGGAGCAGTTCTTC. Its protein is CASSQGAEQFF.